A selection of T cell receptor beta chains follows, all from one sample in a study of early T cells in non-severe SARS-CoV-2 infection. TCRdb ran MiXCR on the 5' RACE reads and lists one entry per CDR3 protein. The table lists more than 65,000 distinct CDR3 sequences, approximately 12% of them singletons. Sequences were obtained from whole blood. These receptors all stem from an adult who was a healthcare worker with PCR-confirmed SARS-CoV-2 infection or an uninfected control (not recorded which). Each CDR3 is given without its conserved first and last residue.

v_gene | len | CDR3aa
TRBV4-2 | 12 | ASSRQGNAYEQY
TRBV6-2/TRBV6-3 | 12 | ASSYLAGYNEQF
TRBV2 | 11 | ASSRTEVFGYT
TRBV5-1 | 12 | ASSPAGSPGTQY
TRBV3-1 | 16 | ASTEGASGGPSTDTQY
TRBV7-9 | 11 | ASSRDSQDTQY
TRBV24-1 | 13 | ATSDLGRNTDTQY
TRBV29-1 | 13 | SASGAPEAYNEQF
TRBV6-1 | 12 | ASSVASSYNEQF
TRBV5-4 | 13 | ASSSGTSGQETQY
TRBV5-6 | 12 | ASSLEPGRYGYT
TRBV12-3/TRBV12-4 | 15 | ASSFRTGGSIGVEQY
TRBV5-1 | 11 | ASSLAQGYEQY
TRBV2 | 11 | ASCIGADNEQF
TRBV30 | 12 | ALGGSGSNQPQH
TRBV3-1 | 12 | ASSQAVSGSPLH
TRBV6-6 | 14 | ASSPGLAGAHETQY
TRBV18 | 16 | ASSPNRPTGGSNQPQH
TRBV7-9 | 13 | ASSYPGLGDNEQF
TRBV7-9 | 13 | ASGLPALPGNTIY
TRBV28 | 14 | ASSLAGTGGSGELF
TRBV18 | 13 | ASSPLGGHYNEQF